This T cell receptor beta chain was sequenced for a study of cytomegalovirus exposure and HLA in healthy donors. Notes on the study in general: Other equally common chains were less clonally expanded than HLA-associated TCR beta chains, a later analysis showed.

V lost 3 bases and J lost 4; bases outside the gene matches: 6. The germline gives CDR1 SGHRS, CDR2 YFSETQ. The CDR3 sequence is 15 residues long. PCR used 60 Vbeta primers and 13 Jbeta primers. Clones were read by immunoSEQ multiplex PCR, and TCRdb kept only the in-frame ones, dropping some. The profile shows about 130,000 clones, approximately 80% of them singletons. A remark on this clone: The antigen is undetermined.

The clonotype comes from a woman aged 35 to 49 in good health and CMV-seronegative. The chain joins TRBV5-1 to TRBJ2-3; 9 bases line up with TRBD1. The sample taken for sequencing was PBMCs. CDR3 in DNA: TGCGCCAGCAGCTCAGGACAGGGGCAGGCAGATACGCAGTATTTT. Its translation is CASSSGQGQADTQYF.